Following are 11 T cell receptor beta chains from one sample sequenced in a study of shared T cell receptors in the human thymus. Clones were sequenced by immunoSEQ multiplex PCR, and TCRdb holds only the in-frame ones, with some missing. The sample lists 650,000 to 950,000 clones, 80% to 90% occurring once. A further study also used this sample, focusing on human thymus T cells.

The sample comprised thymocytes. These receptor sequences come from a girl less than two years old with a congenital heart defect.

This clone was counted between two and nine times. The chain recombines TRBV28 with TRBJ1-1; D possibly corresponds to TRBD1 (5 bases). The CDR3 covers 13 residues. The V end lost 7 bases, the J end lost 6 bases, and 15 bases lay between the germline ends. Germline values: CDR1 MDHEN, CDR2 SYDVKM. CDR3 residues: CASITPGGSEAFF. CDR3 coding DNA: TGTGCCAGCATTACGCCGGGGGGATCTGAAGCTTTCTTT.

V gene TRBV11-2 combines with J gene TRBJ1-1; D not resolved. Germline loops: CDR1 SGHAT, CDR2 FQNNGV. V was trimmed by 1 base and J by 4 bases, leaving 10 bases between them. The CDR3 runs to 14 residues. The CDR3: CASSLGWALTEAFF. CDR3 DNA sequence: TGTGCCAGCAGCTTAGGATGGGCACTCACTGAAGCTTTCTTT.

The genes are TRBV28 and TRBJ2-1; tentatively, D is TRBD2 (7 bases). CDR3 length equals 15 residues. From germline, CDR1 is MDHEN and CDR2 SYDVKM. V gave up 2 bases and J gave up 5 bases, with 13 bases separating them. DNA for the CDR3: TGTGCCAGCAGTTTACGGGGGGCGGGGGACAATGAGCAGTTCTTC. Amino acids: CASSLRGAGDNEQFF.

V usage is TRBV19 and J usage is TRBJ1-5, with D possibly TRBD1 on 6 matching bases. The V gene's germline CDR1 is LNHDA and CDR2 SQIVND (reference sequence). CDR3 length: 15 residues. V gave up 8 bases and J gave up 1 base, with 15 bases separating them. The chain's CDR3 is CASRSTGTSNQPQHF. The CDR3 DNA reads TGTGCCAGTCGCTCGACCGGGACAAGCAATCAGCCCCAGCATTTT.

This sequence joins TRBV4-1 and TRBJ2-7, with TRBD2 matching over 8 bases. With V trimmed by 1 base and J by 2 bases, 7 bases remained unmatched. Looked up from germline, CDR1 is MGHRA and CDR2 is YSYEKL. This CDR3 is 16 amino acids long. The CDR3 region has the DNA TGCGCCAGCAGCCAAGTCGGGCGGGGGGACCCCTACGAGCAGTACTTC. Protein: CASSQVGRGDPYEQYF.

CDR3 region: CASRTGGNQPQHF. CDR3 sequence (DNA): TGTGCCAGCAGAACAGGGGGAAATCAGCCCCAGCATTTT. The chain recombines TRBV28 with TRBJ1-5, with 8 bases fitting TRBD1. The germline CDR1 and CDR2 sequences are MDHEN and SYDVKM. Germline trimming cut 6 bases from V and 4 bases from J; bases unmatched to any gene: 2. This CDR3 is 13 amino acids long.

This clone was seen a handful of times. V usage is TRBV7-9 and J usage is TRBJ2-3; the D gene is possibly TRBD2 (6 bases). This CDR3 comprises 14 residues. V was cut by 2 bases and J by 4 bases, with 10 bases left in between. Per the germline V gene, CDR1 is SEHNR and CDR2 is FQNEAQ (reference sequence). CDR3 amino acids: CASSLSGGSDTQYF. For the CDR3, the DNA is TGTGCCAGCAGCTTATCCGGGGGATCAGATACGCAGTATTTT.

The CDR3 DNA reads as TGTGCCAGTAGTTCGAAGCGGGGGGGAAACTCCTACGAGCAGTACTTC. Translated: CASSSKRGGNSYEQYF. The V and J genes are TRBV19 and TRBJ2-7, with 10 nucleotides matching TRBD2. This CDR3 is 16 amino acids long. Germline V CDR1 and CDR2: LNHDA, SQIVND (reference sequence). V dropped 5 bases and J dropped 0; count of bases not matched to a gene: 7.

The rearrangement joins TRBV4-1 to TRBJ1-2, with D tentatively TRBD1 (5 bases). The germline gives CDR1 MGHRA, CDR2 YSYEKL. Trimming took 1 base from V and 1 from J, leaving 13 bases between them. The length of the CDR3 is 16 residues. The CDR3 sequence: CASSQGMQGFNYGYTF. In DNA, the CDR3 is TGCGCCAGCAGCCAAGGGATGCAGGGCTTTAACTATGGCTACACCTTC.

The chain joins TRBV6-5 to TRBJ1-1, with 7 bases fitting TRBD1. The CDR3 runs 16 residues. V gave up 0 bases and J gave up 5 bases; unmatched junction bases: 9. Germline CDR1 MNHEY, CDR2 SVGAGI. The CDR3 loop is CASSYSSFQGGTEAFF. The CDR3 bases are TGTGCCAGCAGTTACTCGTCGTTTCAGGGGGGAACTGAAGCTTTCTTT.

The chain links TRBV28 to TRBJ2-5; the match to TRBD2 covers 7 bases. This CDR3 is 14 amino acids long. Trimming took 5 bases from V and 9 from J; bases not matched to a gene: 12. Germline loops: CDR1 MDHEN, CDR2 SYDVKM. CDR3 residues: CASSGPGGLGSQYF. DNA of the CDR3: TGTGCCAGCAGTGGGCCCGGGGGGTTGGGGTCCCAGTACTTC.